Listed here are 22 T cell receptor beta chains from one sample, sequenced in a study of CD8+CD57+ T cells in acquired aplastic anemia. The template used for profiling TCR beta VDJ and CDR3 was genomic DNA. TCRdb re-called the reads with MiXCR, one entry per CDR3 protein. Among 400,000 to 450,000 distinct CDR3 sequences listed, roughly 64% were seen once. Sequencing input: sorted CD4+, CD8+, or CD8+CD57+ T cells (not recorded which) from PBMCs. These receptors originate from a human donor in good health, serving as a control.

V is TRBV4-1 and J is TRBJ1-1; 7 bases are a match to TRBD1. The V gene end was trimmed by 4 bases and the J gene end by 5 bases; junction bases not matched to a gene: 4. The germline V gene has CDR1 MGHRA and CDR2 YSYEKL. This CDR3 is built from 13 residues. CDR3 DNA: TGCGCCAGCAGCCCAAGGGGGCTTACTGAAGCTTTCTTT. It is translated as CASSPRGLTEAFF.

This clonotype was counted many times. The genes are TRBV7-2 and TRBJ1-6; D is unclear. The CDR3 contains 14 residues. CDR1 SGHTA and CDR2 FQGNSA come from the germline V gene. Trimming stripped 0 bases from V and 9 bases from J, with 9 bases between. The DNA of the CDR3 is TGTGCCAGCAGCTTAGCTTTGCCGGTTTCACCCCTCCACTTT. This translates into CASSLALPVSPLHF.

The J gene is TRBJ1-1, the V gene TRBV2; D may be TRBD1 (6 bases). Trimming shortened V by 5 bases and J by 5 bases, and 15 bases separated the two germline ends. The CDR3 sequence is 14 residues long. Germline V gene lookup returns CDR1 SNHLY and CDR2 FYNNEI. CDR3 sequence: CASSFGGRGTEAFF. The CDR3 region has the DNA TGTGCCAGCAGTTTTGGGGGCAGGGGTACTGAAGCTTTCTTT. Full variable domain (remainder filled in from reference TRBV2 and TRBJ1-1): EPEVTQTPSHQVTQMGQEVILRCVPISNHLYFYWYRQILGQKVEFLVSFYNNEISEKSEIFDDQFSVERPDGSNFTLKIRSTKLEDSAMYFCASSFGGRGTEAFFGQGTRLTVV.

V gene TRBV12-3 or TRBV12-4 combines with J gene TRBJ2-1; D not certain. V lost 8 bases and J 7 bases, leaving 9 bases between the germline ends. The CDR3 has 11 amino acids. The CDR3 coding sequence is TGTGCCAGCGCGTCCGTGAATGAGCAGTTCTTC. Translating it yields CASASVNEQFF.

This clonotype was found many times. The rearrangement joins TRBV2 to TRBJ2-5; possibly TRBD2 for D (7 bases). V was clipped by 8 bases and J by 5 bases, with 15 bases between them. Germline CDR1 is SNHLY and CDR2 is FYNNEI. The CDR3 contains 13 residues. CDR3 residues: CASGGGRAETQYF. DNA of the CDR3: TGTGCCAGCGGCGGGGGCAGGGCTGAGACCCAGTACTTC.

This clonotype has just one count. The V gene is TRBV7-6, the J gene TRBJ1-2, with D unclear. V lost 5 bases and J 12 bases, leaving 19 bases between the germline ends. Germline V gives CDR1 SGHVS, CDR2 FNYEAQ. CDR3 length: 13 residues. The DNA for the CDR3 is TGTGCCAGCAGCCGCGAGCGGCGGGCCGGGGACACCTTC. Protein product: CASSRERRAGDTF.

At least ten counts were recorded for this clonotype. V usage is TRBV2 and J usage is TRBJ1-5, with D tentatively TRBD1 (5 bases). Germline V gene data show CDR1 as SNHLY and CDR2 as FYNNEI. The CDR3 runs to 12 residues. V was cut by 3 bases and J by 9 bases, with 9 bases left in between. CDR3 protein: CASSEGVRPQHF. The CDR3 DNA sequence: TGTGCCAGCAGTGAGGGGGTAAGGCCCCAGCATTTT.

In this sample, this clonotype turned up once. J is TRBJ1-2 and V is TRBV5-1; D is unresolved. The CDR3 is made up of 13 amino acids. The V end lost 4 bases, the J end lost 4 bases, and 11 bases lay between the germline ends. Germline V lookup: CDR1 SGHRS, CDR2 YFSETQ. The CDR3 region has the DNA TGCGCCAGCAGCACCGACGGCCTCTATGGCTACACCTTC. Translated, it gives CASSTDGLYGYTF.

The DNA for the CDR3 is TGCAGTGCTAGAGATGAGGGATCGAACACTGAAGCTTTCTTT. Its translation is CSARDEGSNTEAFF. The chain links TRBV20-1 to TRBJ1-1; unclear D gene. Germline V gene data show CDR1 as DFQATT and CDR2 as SNEGSKA (reference sequence). This CDR3 spans 14 amino acids. The V end lost 0 bases, the J end lost 1 base, and 9 bases lay between the germline ends.

The J gene is TRBJ2-5, the V gene TRBV20-1; no clear D. The germline V and J ends were trimmed by 3 bases and 1 base, with 15 bases remaining between them. Germline values: CDR1 DFQATT, CDR2 SNEGSKA (reference sequence). CDR3 size: 15 residues. The CDR3 DNA reads TGCAGTGCTAGGTCACCAGGCACAGCCCAAGAGACCCAGTACTTC. Its translation: CSARSPGTAQETQYF.

The chain combines TRBV7-3 with TRBJ2-1; TRBD2 matches 7 bases. The CDR3 is made up of 14 amino acids. Germline V gives CDR1 SGHTA, CDR2 FQGTGA. V lost 0 bases to trimming and J lost 7 bases; unmatched junction nucleotides: 3. The CDR3 region has the DNA TGTGCCAGCAGCTTAACGGCGGGAGATAATGAGCAGTTCTTC. Translation gives CASSLTAGDNEQFF.

Comment on this clonotype: The junction does not match germline at one end; this may be a read error. The gene calls are TRBV7-9 and TRBJ2-3; the match to TRBD2 covers 7 bases. Germline CDR1 and CDR2: SEHNR and FQNEAQ (reference sequence). This CDR3 is 16 amino acids long. Here the CDR3 DNA reads TGCGCCAGCAGCTTGGACCCGAGCGGGGCCACAGATACGCAGTATTTT. It is translated as CASSLDPSGATDTQYF.

The chain has TRBV7-9 and TRBJ2-3; a possible D gene is TRBD1 (6 bases). V lost 3 bases, J lost 12 bases, and 22 bases lay in between. Germline V lookup: CDR1 SEHNR, CDR2 FQNEAQ (reference sequence). The CDR3 is 15 amino acids. CDR3 sequence reads: CASSLVFRDTHPQYF. Here the CDR3 DNA reads TGTGCCAGCAGCTTGGTATTCAGGGACACACATCCCCAGTATTTT.

The V and J genes are TRBV4-2 and TRBJ2-1; TRBD2 matches 8 bases. CDR3 length equals 13 residues. The germline gives CDR1 LGHNA, CDR2 YNFKEQ. Trimming took 4 bases from V and 8 from J; bases not matched to a gene: 4. The CDR3 protein is CASSPGLDYEQFF. In nucleotides, the CDR3 is TGTGCCAGCAGCCCGGGACTAGACTATGAGCAGTTCTTC.

On this clonotype itself: One junction end does not reproduce the germline sequence, and a read error may be involved. The CDR3 reads CATSRRGEANEKLFF. The CDR3, as DNA: TGTGCCACCAGCAGAAGGGGGGAAGCTAACGAAAAACTGTTTTTT. V is TRBV7-3 and J is TRBJ1-4, with D perhaps TRBD1 (6 bases). This CDR3 contains 15 residues. Germline values: CDR1 SGHTA, CDR2 FQGTGA. Based on the CDR3 plus reference TRBV7-3 and TRBJ1-4, the full variable domain is GAGVSQTPSNKVTEKGKYVELRCDPISGHTALYWYRQSLGQGPEFLIYFQGTGAADDSGLPNDRFFAVRPEGSVSTLKIQRTERGDSAVYLCATSRRGEANEKLFFGSGTQLSVL.

The V and J genes are TRBV6-6 and TRBJ2-6, with D maybe TRBD1 (6 bases). The CDR3 length is 17 residues. Trimming removed 9 bases from V and 2 bases from J, with 20 bases in between. In germline, CDR1 is MNHNY, CDR2 SVGAGI (reference sequence). CDR3 amino acids: CARIKSGASAGANVLTF. The CDR3 DNA reads TGTGCCAGGATTAAGTCAGGGGCGAGCGCTGGGGCCAACGTCCTGACTTTC.

Comment on this clonotype: One end of the junction fails to match germline, which may point to a read error. The chain has TRBV2 and TRBJ2-3, with 7 bases identical to TRBD1. CDR1 is SNHLY, CDR2 FYNNEI, per germline. CDR3 size: 14 residues. CDR3 in amino acids: CASSGTGRTHTQYF. The CDR3 nucleotides are TGTGCCAGCAGTGGGACAGGACGCACACACACGCAGTACTTT.

This chain joins TRBV11-3 and TRBJ1-4; 10 positions agree with TRBD1. The germline V gene has CDR1 SGHNT and CDR2 YENEEA. After removal of 5 bases from V and 11 bases from J, the junction contained 5 bases not matched to a gene. This CDR3 contains 13 residues. CDR3 sequence reads: CASSQADRGKLFF. The CDR3 DNA reads TGTGCCAGCAGCCAAGCGGACAGGGGGAAACTGTTTTTT. Filled out from reference TRBV11-3 and TRBJ1-4, the complete variable domain reads EAGVVQSPRYKIIEKKQPVAFWCNPISGHNTLYWYLQNLGQGPELLIRYENEEAVDDSQLPKDRFSAERLKGVDSTLKIQPAELGDSAVYLCASSQADRGKLFFGSGTQLSVL.

The rearrangement links TRBV20-1 to TRBJ2-5, with 8 bases identical to TRBD1. V gave up 5 bases and J gave up 2 bases; unmatched junction bases: 4. Germline CDR1 reads DFQATT; CDR2 reads SNEGSKA (reference sequence). The CDR3 contains 13 residues. In DNA, the CDR3 is TGCAGTGCTGGGTGGACAGGGCAAGAGACCCAGTACTTC. Translation: CSAGWTGQETQYF.

The chain is built from TRBV2 and TRBJ2-7, with a tentative D call TRBD1 (6 bases). The CDR3 is 10 amino acids. Germline values: CDR1 SNHLY, CDR2 FYNNEI. Trimming took 6 bases from V and 7 from J, leaving 7 bases between them. The CDR3: CASSGQEQYF. DNA for the CDR3: TGTGCCAGCAGCGGACAGGAGCAGTACTTC.

Turning to this clonotype: As the CDR3 is not closed by the conserved phenylalanine or tryptophan, this likely results from a read error. The rearrangement links TRBV7-6 to TRBJ2-1; either TRBD1 or TRBD2 may fit D (5 bases each). CDR3 size: 15 residues. Germline V lookup: CDR1 SGHVS, CDR2 FNYEAQ. Trimming pared 5 bases from V and 13 bases from J, leaving 24 bases between. The CDR3 region has the DNA TGTGCCAGCAGCCTACGGGGACCGGGCGCTACTGTCCAGTTCCTC. Translated, it gives CASSLRGPGATVQFL.

To note about this clonotype: The DNA is left out, because the CDR3 cannot be placed on it with certainty; the CDR3 is given as TCRdb lists it. This CDR3 reads CASSFYICSARTAGPSTDTQYF. The rearrangement joins TRBV6-5 to TRBJ2-3; the D call TRBD1 from the table was never checked on the DNA. The CDR3 length equals 22 residues, ends included. Germline V CDR1 and CDR2: MNHEY, SVGAGI.